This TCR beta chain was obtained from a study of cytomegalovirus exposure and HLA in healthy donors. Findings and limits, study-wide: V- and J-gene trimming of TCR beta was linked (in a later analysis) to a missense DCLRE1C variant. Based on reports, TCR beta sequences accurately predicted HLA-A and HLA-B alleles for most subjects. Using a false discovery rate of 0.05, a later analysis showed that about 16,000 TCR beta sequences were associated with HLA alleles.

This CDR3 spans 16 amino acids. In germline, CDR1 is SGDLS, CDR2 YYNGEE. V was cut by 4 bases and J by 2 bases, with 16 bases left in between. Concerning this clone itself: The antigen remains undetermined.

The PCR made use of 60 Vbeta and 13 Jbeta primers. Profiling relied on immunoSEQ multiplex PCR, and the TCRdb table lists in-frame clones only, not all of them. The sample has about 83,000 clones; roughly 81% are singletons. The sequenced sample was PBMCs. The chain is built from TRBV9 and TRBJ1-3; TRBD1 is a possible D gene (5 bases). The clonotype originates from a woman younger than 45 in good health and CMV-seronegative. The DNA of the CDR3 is TGTGCCAGCAGCCAATCACTTGGGGGGACTGGAAACACCATATATTTT. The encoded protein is CASSQSLGGTGNTIYF.